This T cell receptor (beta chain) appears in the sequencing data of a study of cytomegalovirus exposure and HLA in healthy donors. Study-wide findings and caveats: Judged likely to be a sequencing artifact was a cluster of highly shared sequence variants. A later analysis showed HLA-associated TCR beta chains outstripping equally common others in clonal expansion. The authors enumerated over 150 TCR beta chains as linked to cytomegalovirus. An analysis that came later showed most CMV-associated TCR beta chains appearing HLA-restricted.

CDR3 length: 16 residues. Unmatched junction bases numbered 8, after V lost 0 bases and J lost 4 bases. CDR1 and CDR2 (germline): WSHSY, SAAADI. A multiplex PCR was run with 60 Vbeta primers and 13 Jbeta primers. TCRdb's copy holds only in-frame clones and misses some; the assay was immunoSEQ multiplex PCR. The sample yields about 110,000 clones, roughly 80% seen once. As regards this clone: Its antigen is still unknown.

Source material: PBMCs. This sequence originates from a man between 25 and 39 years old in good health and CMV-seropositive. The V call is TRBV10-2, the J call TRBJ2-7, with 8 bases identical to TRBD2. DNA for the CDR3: TGCGCCAGCAGTGAGTCTGATCGGGGGGGCAGGTACGAGCAGTACTTC. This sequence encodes CASSESDRGGRYEQYF.